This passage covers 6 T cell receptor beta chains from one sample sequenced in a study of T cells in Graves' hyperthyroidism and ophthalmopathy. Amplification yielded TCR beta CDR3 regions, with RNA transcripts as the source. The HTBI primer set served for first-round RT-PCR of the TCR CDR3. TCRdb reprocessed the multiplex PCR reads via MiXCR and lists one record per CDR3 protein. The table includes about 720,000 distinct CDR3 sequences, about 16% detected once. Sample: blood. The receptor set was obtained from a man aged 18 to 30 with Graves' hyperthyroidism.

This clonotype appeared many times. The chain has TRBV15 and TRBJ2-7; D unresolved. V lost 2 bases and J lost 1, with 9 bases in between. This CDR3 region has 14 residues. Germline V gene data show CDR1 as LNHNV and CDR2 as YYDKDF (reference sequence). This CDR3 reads CATSRPGVSYEQYF. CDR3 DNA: TGTGCCACCAGCAGACCGGGCGTTTCCTACGAGCAGTACTTC.

DNA of the CDR3: TGTGCTAGTGGTTCGGGACAGGGGGCGTTGGATACGCAGTATTTT. Amino acid sequence: CASGSGQGALDTQYF. The chain joins TRBV12-5 to TRBJ2-3, with TRBD1 identical over 12 bases. Unmatched junction bases numbered 5, after V lost 4 bases and J lost 6 bases. The germline gives CDR1 LGHNT, CDR2 FRNRAP. CDR3 length: 15 amino acids.

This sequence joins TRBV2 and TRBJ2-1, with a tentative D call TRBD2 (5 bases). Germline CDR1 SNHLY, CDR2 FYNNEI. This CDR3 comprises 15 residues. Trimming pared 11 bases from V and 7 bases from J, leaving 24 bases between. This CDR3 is CAGSFGASPQNEQFF. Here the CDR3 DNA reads TGTGCCGGGAGTTTTGGAGCATCGCCACAAAATGAGCAGTTCTTC.

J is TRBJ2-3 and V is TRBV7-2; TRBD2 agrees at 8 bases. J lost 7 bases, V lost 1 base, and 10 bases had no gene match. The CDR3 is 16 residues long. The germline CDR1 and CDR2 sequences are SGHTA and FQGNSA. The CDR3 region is CASSLVSGGEVYTQYF. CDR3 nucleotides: TGTGCCAGCAGCTTAGTTTCGGGGGGGGAGGTGTATACGCAGTATTTT.

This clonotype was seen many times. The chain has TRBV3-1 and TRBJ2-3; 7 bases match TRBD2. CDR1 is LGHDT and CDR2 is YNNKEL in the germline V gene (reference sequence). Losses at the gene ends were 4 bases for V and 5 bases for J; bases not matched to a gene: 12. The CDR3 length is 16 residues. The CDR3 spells CASSLPGGSGEDTQYF. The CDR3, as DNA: TGTGCCAGCAGCCTCCCGGGCGGGAGTGGAGAAGATACGCAGTATTTT.

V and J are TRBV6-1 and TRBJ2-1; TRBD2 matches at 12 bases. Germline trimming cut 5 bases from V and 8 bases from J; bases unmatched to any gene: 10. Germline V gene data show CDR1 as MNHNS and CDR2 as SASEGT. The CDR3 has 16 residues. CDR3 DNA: TGTGCCAGCAGTCCCCGACTAGCGGGAGTATATGATGAGCAGTTCTTC. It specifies CASSPRLAGVYDEQFF.